This T cell receptor (beta chain) derives from a study of PD-L1 blockade in urothelial cancer. Whole-study context: At 3 weeks (second dose) and 6 weeks after starting treatment, blood was analyzed. Study-wide results and caveats: Lower pretreatment blood TCR clonality, under the median, predicted better survival, researchers reported.

Data came from immunoSEQ multiplex PCR; TCRdb stores just in-frame clones and leaves some out. The sample lists approximately 90,000 clones, 90% seen once, with around 1.5% in the top ten. Time point described: pretreatment peripheral blood. Per the germline V gene, CDR1 is SGHTA and CDR2 is FQGNSA. The CDR3 is 15 amino acids. Trimming took off 1 base at V and 0 bases at J, with 8 bases between the two ends. A word on this clone: Antigen specificity is unknown.

The clonotype was recovered from a man aged 60 to 69 with urothelial cancer. The specimen comprised PBMCs, sampled around atezolizumab (anti-PD-L1) treatment. This chain uses TRBV7-2 with TRBJ2-3; no clear D. In DNA form, the CDR3 reads TGTGCCAGCAGCTTAGATCTTCGGAGCACAGATACGCAGTATTTT. Translation gives CASSLDLRSTDTQYF.